This entry lists 2 T cell receptor beta chains sequenced from one sample in a study of T cell responses to AZD1222 COVID-19 vaccine. Sequenced by immunoSEQ multiplex PCR; TCRdb stores in-frame clones only, minus some. The top ten hold 25% to 35% of the sample, which has approximately 120,000 clones, roughly nine tenths seen once. The sample here was peripheral blood, taken on day 0 of AZD1222 vaccination. The receptor set was obtained from an adult in good health.

V is TRBV10-3 and J is TRBJ2-5; D may be TRBD2 (7 bases). Germline V CDR1 and CDR2: ENHRY, SYGVKD. V was clipped by 4 bases and J by 3 bases, with 12 bases between them. There are 14 residues in the CDR3. Here the CDR3 reads CAISGGGPEETQYF. CDR3 DNA sequence: TGTGCCATCAGTGGGGGGGGGCCGGAAGAGACCCAGTACTTC.

V and J are TRBV3-1 (or the pseudogene TRBV3-2) and TRBJ1-1; D perhaps matches TRBD1 (6 bases). The V end lost 4 bases, the J end lost 8 bases, and 14 bases lay between the germline ends. Germline CDR1 and CDR2: LGHDT and YNNKEL (reference sequence). This CDR3 comprises 13 residues. CDR3 sequence reads: CASSRNLQGEAFF. The CDR3 region has the DNA TGTGCCAGCAGCCGAAATTTACAGGGAGAAGCTTTCTTT.